In its sample, the clone carrying this T cell receptor beta chain was seen a few times. Its target is unknown. The length of the CDR3 is 15 residues. Germline loops: CDR1 SGHVT, CDR2 SQSDAQ. The V and J ends lost 5 bases and 0 bases respectively, with 13 bases between them. This sample was included in a study of beta chain features in type 1 diabetes. Regarding the study as a whole: Shorter TCRB CDR3s, moderately but significantly so, were found in Type 1 diabetes patients in all four CD4+ subsets.

The whole isolated RNA underwent reverse transcription, so sequencing captured expressed TCRB transcripts. Assay used: immunoSEQ multiplex PCR; TCRdb lists only in-frame clones, some missing. The sample lists hundreds of thousands of clones, roughly 12% occurring once. This TCR derives from a man aged 18 to 29 with type 1 diabetes. Sequenced input: naive CD4+ T cells from blood. The V gene is TRBV7-4, the J gene TRBJ2-5; D not resolved. DNA of the CDR3: TGTGCCAGCAGCGGTGTAAGACGGGACCAAGAGACCCAGTACTTC. This codes for CASSGVRRDQETQYF.